The clone carrying this T cell receptor (beta chain) has more than one count but fewer than ten. The antigen is unknown. The data were taken from a study of blood T cells in healthy people across ages. Per the germline V gene, CDR1 is DFQATT and CDR2 is SNEGSKA (reference sequence). The V segment lost 6 bases and the J segment 6 bases; nucleotides outside the gene matches: 18. CDR3 length equals 18 residues. Notes on the study in general: Both naive CD4+ cell counts and diversity were greater in long-lived donors than in aged donors. Expanded clonotype changes were possibly confounded by unknown donor CMV status.

Next came a second PCR, run for roughly 6 to 11 cycles, which used a sample-barcoded 5' primer along with a J-beta primer mix. A tag from a template-switch adaptor with 12 random nucleotides marked each cDNA molecule. TCRdb independently ran MiXCR on the 5' RACE reads; one entry per CDR3 protein. This table holds roughly 2 million distinct CDR3 sequences, less than 50% found once. The donors, aged roughly 6 to 100, were healthy Caucasians from Russia. The chain employs TRBV20-1 and TRBJ2-3, with 13 nucleotides matching TRBD2. The source of this sequence is a woman in her 40s in good health. Material for sequencing was blood. DNA of the CDR3: TGCAGTGCCCCATCCCCCAAACTAGCGGGGGGGTCCAGGGATACGCAGTATTTT. It specifies CSAPSPKLAGGSRDTQYF.